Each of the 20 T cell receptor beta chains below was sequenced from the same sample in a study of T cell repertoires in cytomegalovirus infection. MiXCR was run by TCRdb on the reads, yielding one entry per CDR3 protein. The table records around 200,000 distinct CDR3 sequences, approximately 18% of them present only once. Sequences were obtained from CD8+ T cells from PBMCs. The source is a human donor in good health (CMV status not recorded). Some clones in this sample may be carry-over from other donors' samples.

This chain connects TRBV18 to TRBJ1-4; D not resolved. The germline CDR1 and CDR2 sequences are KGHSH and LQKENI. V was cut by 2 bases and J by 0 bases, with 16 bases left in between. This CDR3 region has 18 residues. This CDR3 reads CASSPAGYDPATNEKLFF. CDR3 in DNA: TGTGCCAGCTCACCAGCAGGCTACGACCCTGCAACTAATGAAAAACTGTTTTTT. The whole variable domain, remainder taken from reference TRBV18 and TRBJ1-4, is NAGVMQNPRHLVRRRGQEARLRCSPMKGHSHVYWYRQLPEEGLKFMVYLQKENIIDESGMPKERFSAEFPKEGPSILRIQQVVRGDSAAYFCASSPAGYDPATNEKLFFGSGTQLSVL.

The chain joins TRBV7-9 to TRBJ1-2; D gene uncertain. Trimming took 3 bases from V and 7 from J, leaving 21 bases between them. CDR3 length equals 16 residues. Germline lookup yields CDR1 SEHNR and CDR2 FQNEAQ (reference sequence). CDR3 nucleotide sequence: TGTGCCAGCAGCTTCTGGGGAACACAGTATCTATCTGGCTACACCTTC. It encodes CASSFWGTQYLSGYTF.

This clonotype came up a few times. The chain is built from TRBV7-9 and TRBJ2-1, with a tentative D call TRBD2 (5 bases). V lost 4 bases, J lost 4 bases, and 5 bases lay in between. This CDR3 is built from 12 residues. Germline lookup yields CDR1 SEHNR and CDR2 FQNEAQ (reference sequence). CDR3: CASSSGYNEQFF. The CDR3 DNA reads TGTGCCAGCAGCTCGGGGTACAATGAGCAGTTCTTC.

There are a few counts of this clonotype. Here the CDR3 DNA reads TGTGCCAGCGGGGAGGGGGGTCACACCTACGAGCAGTACTTC. Encoded protein: CASGEGGHTYEQYF. The V gene is TRBV12-3 or TRBV12-4, the J gene TRBJ2-7, with D tentatively TRBD2 (7 bases). V shed 8 bases and J shed 2 bases, with 16 bases lying between them. The CDR3 covers 14 residues.

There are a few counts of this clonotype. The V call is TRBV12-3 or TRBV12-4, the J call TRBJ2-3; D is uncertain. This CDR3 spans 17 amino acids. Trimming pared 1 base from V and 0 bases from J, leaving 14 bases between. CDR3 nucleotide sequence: TGTGCCAGCAGTTTAGTCCGACGGGCGACTAGCACAGATACGCAGTATTTT. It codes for CASSLVRRATSTDTQYF.

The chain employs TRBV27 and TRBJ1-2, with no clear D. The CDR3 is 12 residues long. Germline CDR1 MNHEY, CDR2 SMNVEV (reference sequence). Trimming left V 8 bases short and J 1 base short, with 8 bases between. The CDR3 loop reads CASGRDNYGYTF. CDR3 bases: TGTGCCAGCGGAAGGGATAACTATGGCTACACCTTC.

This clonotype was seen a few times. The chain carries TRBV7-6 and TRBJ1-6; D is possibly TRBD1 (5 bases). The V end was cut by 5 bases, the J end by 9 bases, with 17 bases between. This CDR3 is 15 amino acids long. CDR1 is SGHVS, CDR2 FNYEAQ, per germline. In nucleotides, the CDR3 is TGTGCCAGCAGCCGGGACTTAAGTCGTACTTCACCCCTCCACTTT. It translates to CASSRDLSRTSPLHF.

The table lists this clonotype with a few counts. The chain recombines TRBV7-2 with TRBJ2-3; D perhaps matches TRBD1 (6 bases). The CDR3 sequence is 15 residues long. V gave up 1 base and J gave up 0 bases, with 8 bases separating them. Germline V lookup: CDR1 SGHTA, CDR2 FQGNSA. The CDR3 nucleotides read TGTGCCAGCAGCTTAGACAGGGATAGCACAGATACGCAGTATTTT. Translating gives CASSLDRDSTDTQYF.

The CDR3 region is CASSVQGFEQFF. For the CDR3, the DNA is TGTGCCAGCAGCGTCCAGGGTTTCGAGCAGTTCTTC. The chain has TRBV6-2 or TRBV6-3 and TRBJ2-1; possible D gene TRBD1, 5 bases. CDR1 and CDR2 (germline): MNHEY, SVGEGT. There are 12 residues in the CDR3. Trimming pared 6 bases from V and 10 bases from J, leaving 13 bases between.

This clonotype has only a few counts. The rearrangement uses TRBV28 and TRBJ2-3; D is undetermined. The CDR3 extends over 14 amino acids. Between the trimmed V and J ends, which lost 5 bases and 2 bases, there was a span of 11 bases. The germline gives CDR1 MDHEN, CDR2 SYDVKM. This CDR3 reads CASSPDKYTDTQYF. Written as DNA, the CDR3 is TGTGCCAGCAGTCCAGACAAATACACAGATACGCAGTATTTT.

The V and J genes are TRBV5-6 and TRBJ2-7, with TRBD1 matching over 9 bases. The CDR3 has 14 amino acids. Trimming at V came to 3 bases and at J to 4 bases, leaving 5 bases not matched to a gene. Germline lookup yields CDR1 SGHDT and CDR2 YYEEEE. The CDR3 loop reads CASSWGQGGYEQYF. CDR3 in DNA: TGTGCCAGCAGCTGGGGACAGGGTGGATACGAGCAGTACTTC.

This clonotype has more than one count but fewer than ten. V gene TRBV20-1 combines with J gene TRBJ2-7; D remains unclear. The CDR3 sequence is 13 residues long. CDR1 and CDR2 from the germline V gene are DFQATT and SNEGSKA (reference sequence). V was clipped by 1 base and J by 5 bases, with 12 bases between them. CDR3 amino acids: CSARVAGGDEQYF. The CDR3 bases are TGCAGTGCTAGAGTGGCCGGTGGAGACGAGCAGTACTTC.

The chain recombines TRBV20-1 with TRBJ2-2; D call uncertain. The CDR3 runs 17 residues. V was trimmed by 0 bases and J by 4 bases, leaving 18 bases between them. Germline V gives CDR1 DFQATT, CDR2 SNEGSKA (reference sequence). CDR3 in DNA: TGCAGTGCTAGAGACCAAATGGGCTACCCCCGCACCGGGGAGCTGTTTTTT. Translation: CSARDQMGYPRTGELFF.

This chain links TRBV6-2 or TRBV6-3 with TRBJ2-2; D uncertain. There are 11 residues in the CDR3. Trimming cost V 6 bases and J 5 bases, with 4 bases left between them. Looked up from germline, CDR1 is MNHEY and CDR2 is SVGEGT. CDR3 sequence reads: CASSHTGELFF. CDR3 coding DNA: TGTGCCAGCAGCCATACCGGGGAGCTGTTTTTT.

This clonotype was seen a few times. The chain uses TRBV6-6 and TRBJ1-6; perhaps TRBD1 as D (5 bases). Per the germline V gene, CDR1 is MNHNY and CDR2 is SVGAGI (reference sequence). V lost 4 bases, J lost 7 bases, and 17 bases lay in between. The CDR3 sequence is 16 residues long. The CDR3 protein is CASSSLSGARNSPLHF. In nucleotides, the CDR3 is TGTGCCAGCAGTTCCCTATCCGGGGCCAGGAATTCACCCCTCCACTTT.

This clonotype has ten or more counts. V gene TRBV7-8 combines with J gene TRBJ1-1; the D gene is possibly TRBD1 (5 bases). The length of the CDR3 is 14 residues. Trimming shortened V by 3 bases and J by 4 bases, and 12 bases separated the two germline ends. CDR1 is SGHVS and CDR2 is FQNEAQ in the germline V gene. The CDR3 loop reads CASSLGVLGTEAFF. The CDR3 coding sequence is TGTGCCAGCAGCTTGGGGGTACTTGGCACTGAAGCTTTCTTT. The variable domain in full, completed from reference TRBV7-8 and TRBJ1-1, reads GAGVSQSPRYKVAKRGQDVALRCDPISGHVSLFWYQQALGQGPEFLTYFQNEAQLDKSGLPSDRFFAERPEGSVSTLKIQRTQQEDSAVYLCASSLGVLGTEAFFGQGTRLTVV.

CDR3 sequence: CASSFSRGGYNEQFF. The DNA for the CDR3 is TGTGCCAGCAGCTTTTCGCGGGGGGGATACAATGAGCAGTTCTTC. The gene calls are TRBV7-3 and TRBJ2-1; TRBD2 matches at 9 bases. The CDR3 spans 15 residues. Germline assignment: CDR1 SGHTA and CDR2 FQGTGA. Losses at the gene ends were 3 bases for V and 4 bases for J; bases not matched to a gene: 4.

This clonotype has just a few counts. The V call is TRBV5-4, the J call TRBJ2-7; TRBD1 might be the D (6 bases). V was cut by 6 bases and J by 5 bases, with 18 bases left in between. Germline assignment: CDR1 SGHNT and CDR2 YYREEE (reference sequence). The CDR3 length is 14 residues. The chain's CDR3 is CASNQQGVPHEQYF. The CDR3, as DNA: TGTGCCAGCAACCAACAGGGAGTTCCCCACGAGCAGTACTTC.

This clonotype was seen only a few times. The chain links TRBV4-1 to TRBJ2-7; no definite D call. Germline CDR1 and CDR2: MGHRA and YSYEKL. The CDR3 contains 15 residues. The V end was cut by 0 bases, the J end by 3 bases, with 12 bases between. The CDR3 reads CASSQDLGIVYEQYF. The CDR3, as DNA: TGCGCCAGCAGCCAAGATCTCGGCATAGTCTACGAGCAGTACTTC.

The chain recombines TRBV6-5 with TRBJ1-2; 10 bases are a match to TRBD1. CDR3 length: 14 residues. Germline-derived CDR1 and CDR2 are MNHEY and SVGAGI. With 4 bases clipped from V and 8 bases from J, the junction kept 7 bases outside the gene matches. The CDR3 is CASSLGQGNLGYTF. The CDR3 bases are TGTGCCAGCAGTTTGGGACAGGGGAATTTGGGCTACACCTTC.